This is a list of T cell receptor beta chains from one sample in a study of OX40 agonist ivuxolimab in advanced cancers. The protocol was immunoSEQ multiplex PCR, while the TCRdb copy is restricted to in-frame clones and leaves out a portion. The top ten clones hold about 2.4% of a sample with some 70,000 clones, about 88% of them seen once. The starting material was CD4+ or CD8+ T cells sorted from blood, obtained in a trial of the OX40 agonist ivuxolimab. The receptors shown here come from an adult with an advanced solid tumor such as melanoma, head and neck, liver or kidney cancer. CDR3s include the opening cysteine and the closing phenylalanine or tryptophan. A D gene is named only where the DNA matches it firmly. A row's size may be missing; if present it is once, few, many or a size class.

j_call | d_call | v_call | clone_size | cdr3_aa | cdr3_nt
TRBJ1-2 | NA | TRBV11-2 | NA | CASSLEPAGNYYGYTF | TGTGCCAGCAGCTTAGAACCAGCGGGTAATTACTATGGCTACACCTTC
TRBJ2-3 | NA | TRBV11-1 | NA | CASSPRPSTDTQYF | TGTGCCAGCAGCCCTCGTCCTAGCACAGATACGCAGTATTTT
TRBJ2-7 | TRBD1 | TRBV7-3 | once | CASSLGSGGRGEQYF | TGTGCCAGCAGCTTAGGGTCAGGGGGCCGTGGCGAGCAGTACTTC
TRBJ1-1 | TRBD1 | TRBV7-9 | few | CASSLAETGKYAFF | TGTGCCAGCAGCTTAGCCGAGACAGGGAAGTACGCTTTCTTT
TRBJ1-2 | TRBD1 | TRBV6-1 | NA | CASSAYRDRGRFHYGYTF | TGTGCCAGCAGTGCATACCGGGACAGGGGGCGCTTCCACTATGGCTACACCTTC
TRBJ1-1 | NA | TRBV27 | NA | CASSFSRWNTEAFF | TGTGCCAGCAGTTTTAGTCGTTGGAACACTGAAGCTTTCTTT
TRBJ1-5 | TRBD1 | TRBV7-6 | NA | CASSLARWQGANQPQHF | TGTGCCAGCAGCTTAGCTCGGTGGCAGGGGGCTAATCAGCCCCAGCATTTT
TRBJ2-4 | TRBD1 | TRBV10-3 | few | CAISESWGDRGTGNIQYF | TGTGCCATCAGTGAGTCGTGGGGGGACAGGGGGACCGGGAACATTCAGTACTTC
TRBJ2-1 | NA | TRBV7-2 | NA | CASSLERNSYNEQFF | TGTGCCAGCAGCTTAGAACGGAACTCCTACAATGAGCAGTTCTTC
TRBJ2-1 | NA | TRBV20-1 | NA | CSEKQYNEQFF | TGCAGTGAAAAACAGTACAATGAGCAGTTCTTC
TRBJ2-7 | TRBD2 | TRBV25-1 | NA | CASSSRTSGRLRGEQYF | TGTGCCAGCAGCTCGAGAACTAGCGGGAGGTTGAGAGGCGAGCAGTACTTC
TRBJ2-2 | TRBD1 | TRBV5-1 | NA | CASCLPGQGTGELFF | TGCGCCAGTTGTCTGCCGGGACAGGGAACCGGGGAGCTGTTTTTT
TRBJ2-3 | TRBD2 | TRBV9 | NA | CASSVGLASGSTDTQYF | TGTGCCAGCAGCGTAGGATTGGCTAGCGGTAGCACAGATACGCAGTATTTT
TRBJ1-1 | NA | TRBV5-4 | NA | CASSPRGQENTEAFF | TGTGCCAGCAGCCCCCGGGGTCAGGAGAACACTGAAGCTTTCTTT
TRBJ2-5 | NA | TRBV5-1 | NA | CASSTTETQYF | TGCGCCAGCAGCACAACGGAGACCCAGTACTTC
TRBJ2-2 | TRBD2 | TRBV19 | NA | CASLSGRRTGELFF | TGTGCCAGCCTAAGCGGGAGGAGGACCGGGGAGCTGTTTTTT
TRBJ2-5 | NA | TRBV5-4 | NA | CASSLGQPQETQYF | TGTGCCAGCAGCTTGGGGCAGCCCCAAGAGACCCAGTACTTC
TRBJ2-7 | NA | TRBV30 | NA | CAWASSRYEQYF | TGTGCCTGGGCGAGCTCACGCTACGAGCAGTACTTC
TRBJ2-7 | NA | TRBV15 | NA | CATSRKVGVSYEQYF | TGTGCCACCAGCAGAAAAGTGGGTGTATCCTACGAGCAGTACTTC